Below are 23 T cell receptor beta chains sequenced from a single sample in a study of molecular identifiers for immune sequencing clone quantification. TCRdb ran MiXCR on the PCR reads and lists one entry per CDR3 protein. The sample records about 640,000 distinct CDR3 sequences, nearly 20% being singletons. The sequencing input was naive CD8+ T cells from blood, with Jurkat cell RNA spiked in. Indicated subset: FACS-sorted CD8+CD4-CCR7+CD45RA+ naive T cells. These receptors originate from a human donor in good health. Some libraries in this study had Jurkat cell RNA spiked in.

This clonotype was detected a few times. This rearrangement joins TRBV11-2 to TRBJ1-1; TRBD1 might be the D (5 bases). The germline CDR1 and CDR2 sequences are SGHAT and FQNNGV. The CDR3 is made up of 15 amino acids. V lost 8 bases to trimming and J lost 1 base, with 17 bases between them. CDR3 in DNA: TGTGCCAGCCTTTCTCTGGGGGAGGGGAACACTGAAGCTTTCTTT. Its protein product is CASLSLGEGNTEAFF.

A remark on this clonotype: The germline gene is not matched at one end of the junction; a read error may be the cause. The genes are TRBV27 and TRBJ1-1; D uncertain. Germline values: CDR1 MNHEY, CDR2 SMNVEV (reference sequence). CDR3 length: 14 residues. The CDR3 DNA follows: TGTGCCAGCAGTTTCGGCCTATCTAACACTGAAGCTCTCTTT. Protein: CASSFGLSNTEALF.

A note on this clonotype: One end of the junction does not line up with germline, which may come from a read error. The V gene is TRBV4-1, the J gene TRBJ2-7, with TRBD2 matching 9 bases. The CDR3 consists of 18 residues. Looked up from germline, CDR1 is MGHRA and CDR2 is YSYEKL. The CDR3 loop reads CASSQDRPSGRRSGEQCF. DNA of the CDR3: TGCGCCAGCAGCCAAGATAGGCCGAGCGGGAGGCGTTCGGGAGAGCAGTGCTTC.

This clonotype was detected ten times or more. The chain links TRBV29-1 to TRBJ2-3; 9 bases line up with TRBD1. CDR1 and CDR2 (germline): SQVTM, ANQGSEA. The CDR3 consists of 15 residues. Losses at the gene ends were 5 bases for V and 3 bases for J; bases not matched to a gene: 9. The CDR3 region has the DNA TGCAGCGTTCGAGGGGGACAGGGTTTAACAGATACGCAGTATTTT. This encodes CSVRGGQGLTDTQYF.

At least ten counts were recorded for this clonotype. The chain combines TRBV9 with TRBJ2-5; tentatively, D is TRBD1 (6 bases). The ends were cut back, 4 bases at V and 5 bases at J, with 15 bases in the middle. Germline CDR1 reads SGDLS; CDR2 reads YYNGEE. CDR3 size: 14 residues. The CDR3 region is CASSQTGNSETQYF. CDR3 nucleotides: TGTGCCAGCAGCCAAACAGGGAATTCGGAGACCCAGTACTTC.

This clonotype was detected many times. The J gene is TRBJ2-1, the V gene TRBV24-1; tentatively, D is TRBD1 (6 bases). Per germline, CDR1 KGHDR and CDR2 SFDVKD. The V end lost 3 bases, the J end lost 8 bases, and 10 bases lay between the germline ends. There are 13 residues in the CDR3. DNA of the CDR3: TGTGCCACCAGTGATATGACAGGACATGAGCAGTTCTTC. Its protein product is CATSDMTGHEQFF.

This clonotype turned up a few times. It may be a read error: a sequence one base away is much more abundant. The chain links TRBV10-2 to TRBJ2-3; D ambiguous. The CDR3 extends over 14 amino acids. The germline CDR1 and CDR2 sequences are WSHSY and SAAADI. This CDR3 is CASCEVVGTDTQYF. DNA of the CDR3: TGCGCCAGCTGTGAGGTGGTTGGCACAGATACGCAGTATTTT.

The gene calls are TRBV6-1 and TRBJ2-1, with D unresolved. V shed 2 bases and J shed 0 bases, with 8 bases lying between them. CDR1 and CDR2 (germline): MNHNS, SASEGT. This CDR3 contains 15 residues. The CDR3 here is CASSEWGSSYNEQFF. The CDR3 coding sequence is TGTGCCAGCAGTGAATGGGGAAGCTCCTACAATGAGCAGTTCTTC.

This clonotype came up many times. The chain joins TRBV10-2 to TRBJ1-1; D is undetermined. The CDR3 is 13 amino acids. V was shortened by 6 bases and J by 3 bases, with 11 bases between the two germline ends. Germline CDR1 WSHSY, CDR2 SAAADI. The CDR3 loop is CASRAGRYTEAFF. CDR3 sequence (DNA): TGCGCCAGCAGGGCCGGGAGATACACTGAAGCTTTCTTT.

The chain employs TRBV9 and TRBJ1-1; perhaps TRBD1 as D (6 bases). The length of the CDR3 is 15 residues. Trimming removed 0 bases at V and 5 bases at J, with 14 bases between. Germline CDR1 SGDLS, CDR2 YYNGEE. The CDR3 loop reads CASSVDGGAGTEAFF. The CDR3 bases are TGTGCCAGCAGCGTAGATGGGGGCGCGGGGACTGAAGCTTTCTTT.

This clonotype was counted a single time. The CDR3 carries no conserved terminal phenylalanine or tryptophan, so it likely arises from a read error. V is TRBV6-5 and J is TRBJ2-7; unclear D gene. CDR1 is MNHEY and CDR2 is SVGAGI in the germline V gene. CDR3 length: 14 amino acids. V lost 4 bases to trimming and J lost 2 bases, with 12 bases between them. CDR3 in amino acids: CASSFNFRAYEQYL. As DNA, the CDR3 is TGTGCCAGCAGTTTCAATTTTCGGGCCTACGAGCAGTACCTC.

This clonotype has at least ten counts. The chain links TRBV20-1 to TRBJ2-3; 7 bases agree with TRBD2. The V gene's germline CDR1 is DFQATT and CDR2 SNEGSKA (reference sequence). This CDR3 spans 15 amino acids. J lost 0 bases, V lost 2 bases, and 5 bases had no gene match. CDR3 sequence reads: CSARMLAASTDTQYF. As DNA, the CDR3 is TGCAGTGCTAGAATGCTAGCGGCTAGCACAGATACGCAGTATTTT.

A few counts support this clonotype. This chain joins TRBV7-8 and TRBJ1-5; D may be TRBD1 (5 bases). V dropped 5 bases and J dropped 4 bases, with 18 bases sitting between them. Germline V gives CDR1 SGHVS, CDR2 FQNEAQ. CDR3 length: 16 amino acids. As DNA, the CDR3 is TGTGCCAGCAGCCTGTGGGGACTACACGTGAATCAGCCCCAGCATTTT. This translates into CASSLWGLHVNQPQHF.

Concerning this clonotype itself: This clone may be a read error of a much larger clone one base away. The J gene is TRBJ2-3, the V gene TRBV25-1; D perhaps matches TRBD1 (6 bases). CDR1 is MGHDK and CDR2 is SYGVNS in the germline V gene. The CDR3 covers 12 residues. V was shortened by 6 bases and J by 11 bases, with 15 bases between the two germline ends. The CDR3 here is CASSLDQGLQYF. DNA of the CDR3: TGTGCCAGCAGCCTAGACCAGGGGCTGCAGTATTTT.

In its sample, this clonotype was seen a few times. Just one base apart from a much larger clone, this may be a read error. The CDR3 region has the DNA TGTGCCACCTCCCCCCAGCCGGGACCGAGACCTTACACTGAAGCTTCCTTT. Amino acid sequence: CATSPQPGPRPYTEASF. V gene TRBV5-3 combines with J gene TRBJ1-1, with a tentative D call TRBD1 (5 bases). TRBV5-3 is an open reading frame, and its role is uncertain. The CDR3 runs 17 residues.

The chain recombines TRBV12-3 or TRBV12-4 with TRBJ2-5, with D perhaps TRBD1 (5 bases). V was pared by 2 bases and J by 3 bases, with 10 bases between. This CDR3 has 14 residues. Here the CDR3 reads CASSLYSREETQYF. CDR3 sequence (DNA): TGTGCCAGCAGTTTATATTCCAGGGAAGAGACCCAGTACTTC.

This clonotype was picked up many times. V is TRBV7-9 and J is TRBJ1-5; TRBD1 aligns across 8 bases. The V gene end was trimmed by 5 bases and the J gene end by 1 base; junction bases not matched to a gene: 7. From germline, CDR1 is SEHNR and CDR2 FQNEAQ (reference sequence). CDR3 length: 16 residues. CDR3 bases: TGTGCCAGCAGCAATGGACAGGGAGGCAGCAATCAGCCCCAGCATTTT. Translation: CASSNGQGGSNQPQHF.

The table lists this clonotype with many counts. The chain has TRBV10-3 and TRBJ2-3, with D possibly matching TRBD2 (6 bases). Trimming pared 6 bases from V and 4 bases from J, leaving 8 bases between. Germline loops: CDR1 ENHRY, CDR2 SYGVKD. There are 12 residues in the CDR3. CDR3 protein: CAIRTRADTQYF. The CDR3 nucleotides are TGTGCCATCAGGACTAGGGCAGATACGCAGTATTTT.

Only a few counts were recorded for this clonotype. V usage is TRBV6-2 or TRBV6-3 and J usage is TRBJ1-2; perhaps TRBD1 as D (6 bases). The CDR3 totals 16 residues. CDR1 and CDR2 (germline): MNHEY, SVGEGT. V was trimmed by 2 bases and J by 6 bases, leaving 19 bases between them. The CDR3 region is CASSYPSLDRRDGYTF. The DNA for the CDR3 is TGTGCCAGCAGTTACCCTTCTTTGGACAGAAGGGATGGCTACACCTTC.

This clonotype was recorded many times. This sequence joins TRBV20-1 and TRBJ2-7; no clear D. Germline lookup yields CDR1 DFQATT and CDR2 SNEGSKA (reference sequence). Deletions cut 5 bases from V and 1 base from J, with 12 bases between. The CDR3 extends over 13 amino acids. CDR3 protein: CSAARTESYEQYF. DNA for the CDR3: TGCAGTGCTGCACGGACCGAGTCCTACGAGCAGTACTTC.

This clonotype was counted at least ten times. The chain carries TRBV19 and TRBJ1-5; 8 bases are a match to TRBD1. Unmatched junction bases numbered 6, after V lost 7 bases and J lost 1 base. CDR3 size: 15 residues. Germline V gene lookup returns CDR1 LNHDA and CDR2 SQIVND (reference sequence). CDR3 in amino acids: CASNYGDRSNQPQHF. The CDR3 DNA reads TGTGCCAGTAACTATGGGGACAGGAGCAATCAGCCCCAGCATTTT.

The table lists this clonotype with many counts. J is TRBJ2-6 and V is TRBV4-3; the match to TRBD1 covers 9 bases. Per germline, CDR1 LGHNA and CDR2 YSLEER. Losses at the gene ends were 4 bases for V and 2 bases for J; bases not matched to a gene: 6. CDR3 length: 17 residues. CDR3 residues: CASSPGTGTTGANVLTF. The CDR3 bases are TGCGCCAGCAGCCCCGGGACAGGGACTACTGGGGCCAACGTCCTGACTTTC.

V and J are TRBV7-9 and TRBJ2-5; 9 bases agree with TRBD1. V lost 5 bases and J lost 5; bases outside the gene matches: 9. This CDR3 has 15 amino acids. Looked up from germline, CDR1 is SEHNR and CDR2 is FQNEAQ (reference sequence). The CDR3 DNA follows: TGTGCCAGCAGCCTACTGGGACAGGGAAGCGAGACCCAGTACTTC. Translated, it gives CASSLLGQGSETQYF.